This note documents a single T cell receptor beta chain sequence. Its antigen is not identified. Germline lookup yields CDR1 DFQATT and CDR2 SNEGSKA (reference sequence). V lost 3 bases and J lost 6, with 6 bases in between. The CDR3 loop spans 10 amino acids. Pooling of second doses given at about 4 or about 12 weeks was done. The data belong to a study of T cell responses to AZD1222 COVID-19 vaccine. Study-wide results and caveats: Baseline serology detected seropositivity in only five to seven AZD1222 recipients. Dominant CD4 TCR responses targeted spike regions 160-218 and 743-854. There were repertoire samples only from the period after the peak T cell response.

The table came from immunoSEQ multiplex PCR; TCRdb's copy has only in-frame clones and leaves some out. In the table there are 110,000 to 150,000 clones, around 92% of which are singletons. The material was peripheral blood, obtained 28 days after the second AZD1222 dose. This chain uses TRBV20-1 with TRBJ2-7; D gene unclear. The TCR comes from an adult who received the AZD1222 COVID-19 vaccine. This CDR3 is CSARLGEQYF. Here the CDR3 DNA reads TGCAGTGCTAGGTTGGGCGAGCAGTACTTC.